This T cell receptor (beta chain) was identified in a study of blood T cell repertoires in COVID-19. This CDR3 region has 15 residues. Looked up from germline, CDR1 is SGHNT and CDR2 is YENEEA. The V gene end was trimmed by 5 bases and the J gene end by 7 bases; junction bases not matched to a gene: 9. Measured with immunoSEQ multiplex PCR; TCRdb has only the in-frame clones, and not every one. Among about 160,000 clones listed, about nine tenths were seen once. The V call is TRBV11-3, the J call TRBJ2-1; 9 bases agree with TRBD2. The sequence derives from a man aged 30 to 45 with COVID-19, enrolled during active disease. The source material was peripheral blood. The CDR3 DNA reads as TGTGCCAGCAGCCCTTTAGCGGGAGCCTCTAATGAGCAGTTCTTC. It specifies CASSPLAGASNEQFF.